Listed below are T cell receptor beta chains from one sample, sequenced in a study of PD-L1 blockade in urothelial cancer. Sequenced by immunoSEQ multiplex PCR; TCRdb stores in-frame clones only, minus some. The sample comprises over 75,000 clones, roughly 90% of which are singletons, and about 0.89% rests with the top ten. The starting material was PBMCs, obtained around atezolizumab (anti-PD-L1) treatment. The receptor set was obtained from a woman of 80 years or more with urothelial cancer. Each CDR3 is given with its conserved first and last residue. The order of the fields is clone size, J gene, D gene, V gene, CDR3 DNA, CDR3 protein. A D gene is named only where the DNA matches it firmly. Clone size, where shown, is once, few, many, or a class for clones that have expanded.

abundance: .; j_gene: TRBJ2-3; d_gene: TRBD2; v_gene: TRBV6-4; CDR3nt: TGTGCCAGCAGTGACCGTCCTAGCGGGATGGGGAGCACAGATACGCAGTATTTT; CDR3aa: CASSDRPSGMGSTDTQYF
abundance: .; j_gene: TRBJ1-1; d_gene: TRBD1; v_gene: TRBV6-5; CDR3nt: TGTGCCAGCAGTTACTTGGCAGGGGGCTACACTGAAGCTTTCTTT; CDR3aa: CASSYLAGGYTEAFF
abundance: .; j_gene: TRBJ1-1; d_gene: TRBD1; v_gene: TRBV14; CDR3nt: TGTGCCAGCAGCCGGACAGGGTTGAACACTGAAGCTTTCTTT; CDR3aa: CASSRTGLNTEAFF
abundance: .; j_gene: TRBJ2-1; d_gene: TRBD2; v_gene: TRBV2; CDR3nt: TGTGCCAGCAGCGCACCTAGCGGGAGTTCCTACAATGAGCAGTTCTTC; CDR3aa: CASSAPSGSSYNEQFF
abundance: .; j_gene: TRBJ2-3; d_gene: TRBD2; v_gene: TRBV18; CDR3nt: TGTGCCAGCTCACCTGGGACTAGCGTGCCCTCAGCGTATTTT; CDR3aa: CASSPGTSVPSAYF
abundance: .; j_gene: TRBJ1-1; d_gene: .; v_gene: TRBV6-5; CDR3nt: TGTGCCAGCAGTTACTCCCAGGGTCTGGCTTTCTTT; CDR3aa: CASSYSQGLAFF
abundance: once; j_gene: TRBJ2-7; d_gene: TRBD2; v_gene: TRBV2; CDR3nt: TGTGCCAGCAGGCGGGGTCCCAGCGGGAGGGCCTACGAGCAGTACTTC; CDR3aa: CASRRGPSGRAYEQYF
abundance: .; j_gene: TRBJ2-1; d_gene: .; v_gene: TRBV7-9; CDR3nt: TGTGCCAGCACCAGCGCGAATGAGCAGTTCTTC; CDR3aa: CASTSANEQFF
abundance: once; j_gene: TRBJ2-3; d_gene: TRBD2; v_gene: TRBV6-1; CDR3nt: TGTGCCAGTCGGACTAGCGCCCCTAGCACAGATACGCAGTATTTT; CDR3aa: CASRTSAPSTDTQYF
abundance: .; j_gene: TRBJ1-2; d_gene: TRBD1; v_gene: TRBV5-5; CDR3nt: TGTGCCAGCAGCTTTACAGGGGACGGCTACACCTTC; CDR3aa: CASSFTGDGYTF
abundance: .; j_gene: TRBJ2-7; d_gene: TRBD1; v_gene: TRBV27; CDR3nt: TGTGCCAGCAGTACCCGCTTGACAGGGACCTACGAGCAGTACTTC; CDR3aa: CASSTRLTGTYEQYF
abundance: .; j_gene: TRBJ2-1; d_gene: TRBD2; v_gene: TRBV11-2; CDR3nt: TGTGCCAGCAGCTTAGTTCCTAGCGGGAGCTCTGGGAATGAGCAGTTCTTC; CDR3aa: CASSLVPSGSSGNEQFF
abundance: .; j_gene: TRBJ2-7; d_gene: .; v_gene: TRBV29-1; CDR3nt: TGCAGCGTTGATATCGGGCTAGCTCCGTACGAGCAGTACTTC; CDR3aa: CSVDIGLAPYEQYF
abundance: few; j_gene: TRBJ2-7; d_gene: .; v_gene: TRBV19; CDR3nt: TGTGCCAGTAGTATTCCCCAGCGAGAGCAGTACTTC; CDR3aa: CASSIPQREQYF
abundance: once; j_gene: TRBJ2-7; d_gene: TRBD1; v_gene: TRBV28; CDR3nt: TGTGCCAGCAGTTTATGGGAGACAGGGGATCCGGACGAGCAGTACTTC; CDR3aa: CASSLWETGDPDEQYF
abundance: once; j_gene: TRBJ1-1; d_gene: TRBD1; v_gene: TRBV19; CDR3nt: TGTGCCAGTATTACAGGGGGAGTATCCACTGAAGCTTTCTTT; CDR3aa: CASITGGVSTEAFF
abundance: .; j_gene: TRBJ2-7; d_gene: .; v_gene: TRBV25-1; CDR3nt: TGTGCCAGCAGTGAAAAAGACAGAACCTACGAGCAGTACTTC; CDR3aa: CASSEKDRTYEQYF
abundance: .; j_gene: TRBJ1-3; d_gene: TRBD1; v_gene: TRBV4-2; CDR3nt: TGTGCCAGCAGCCAACAGAGCGGGACAGGGACTGGAAACACCATATATTTT; CDR3aa: CASSQQSGTGTGNTIYF
abundance: once; j_gene: TRBJ2-6; d_gene: TRBD2; v_gene: TRBV4-2; CDR3nt: TGTGCCAGCAGCCAAGTTGGAGGGACTAGCGGATCCTCTGGGGCCAACGTCCTGACTTTC; CDR3aa: CASSQVGGTSGSSGANVLTF
abundance: .; j_gene: TRBJ2-3; d_gene: TRBD2; v_gene: TRBV7-3; CDR3nt: TGTGCCAGCAGCTTAACTCCTAGCGGGGGCGATAGCACAGATACGCAGTATTTT; CDR3aa: CASSLTPSGGDSTDTQYF
abundance: few; j_gene: TRBJ1-5; d_gene: TRBD1; v_gene: TRBV18; CDR3nt: TGTGCCAGCTCACCCGAGACAGGGGTCGGATCGGCCCAGCATTTT; CDR3aa: CASSPETGVGSAQHF
abundance: .; j_gene: TRBJ2-1; d_gene: .; v_gene: TRBV5-6; CDR3nt: TGTGCCAGCAGCTTTCCCGGGACTGACTACAATGAGCAGTTCTTC; CDR3aa: CASSFPGTDYNEQFF
abundance: .; j_gene: TRBJ2-1; d_gene: TRBD2; v_gene: TRBV5-1; CDR3nt: TGCGCCAGCAGCCTAGCGGGAGGAACCTACAATGAGCAGTTCTTC; CDR3aa: CASSLAGGTYNEQFF
abundance: .; j_gene: TRBJ2-7; d_gene: TRBD2; v_gene: TRBV7-9; CDR3nt: TGTGCCAGTGGACGGACTAGCGGGGCCTACGAGCAGTACTTC; CDR3aa: CASGRTSGAYEQYF
abundance: .; j_gene: TRBJ1-2; d_gene: .; v_gene: TRBV29-1; CDR3nt: TGCAGCGTTGAGGGAGACCTCTTC; CDR3aa: CSVEGDLF
abundance: .; j_gene: TRBJ2-5; d_gene: TRBD2; v_gene: TRBV28; CDR3nt: TGTGCCAGCAGTTCCCAGGGCGGGGGCCAAGAGACCCAGTACTTC; CDR3aa: CASSSQGGGQETQYF
abundance: few; j_gene: TRBJ1-1; d_gene: .; v_gene: TRBV7-2; CDR3nt: TGTGCCAGCAGCTTAGGGCAGGGGAACACTGAAGCTTTCTTT; CDR3aa: CASSLGQGNTEAFF
abundance: .; j_gene: TRBJ2-7; d_gene: TRBD2; v_gene: TRBV7-2; CDR3nt: TGTGCCAGCAGCCAACCCAGCGGGACCTCCTACGAGCAGTACTTC; CDR3aa: CASSQPSGTSYEQYF
abundance: .; j_gene: TRBJ2-7; d_gene: .; v_gene: TRBV28; CDR3nt: TGTGCCAGCAGTGCTACAGCGGGTAGCTCCTACGAGCAGTACTTC; CDR3aa: CASSATAGSSYEQYF
abundance: .; j_gene: TRBJ1-4; d_gene: .; v_gene: TRBV5-6; CDR3nt: TGTGCCAGCAGCGTCGGAGGGGTTGCTAATGAAAAACTGTTTTTT; CDR3aa: CASSVGGVANEKLFF
abundance: few; j_gene: TRBJ2-1; d_gene: TRBD2; v_gene: TRBV11-2; CDR3nt: TGTGCCAGCAGCCCTGCTAGCGGAGCCTACAATGAGCAGTTCTTC; CDR3aa: CASSPASGAYNEQFF
abundance: .; j_gene: TRBJ2-4; d_gene: .; v_gene: TRBV7-2; CDR3nt: TGTGCCAGCAGCTTAGCCTCTTTCATTCAGTACTTC; CDR3aa: CASSLASFIQYF
abundance: once; j_gene: TRBJ1-2; d_gene: TRBD1; v_gene: TRBV5-1; CDR3nt: TGCGCCAGCAGCCCAGGGGGCTATGGCTACACCTTC; CDR3aa: CASSPGGYGYTF
abundance: .; j_gene: TRBJ1-1; d_gene: .; v_gene: TRBV27; CDR3nt: TGTGCCAGCATCGGGTCTTTGAACACTGAAGCTTTCTTT; CDR3aa: CASIGSLNTEAFF
abundance: .; j_gene: TRBJ2-5; d_gene: TRBD1; v_gene: TRBV6-1; CDR3nt: TGTGCCACCCGGGACAGGGTTAAAGAGACCCAGTACTTC; CDR3aa: CATRDRVKETQYF
abundance: once; j_gene: TRBJ2-2; d_gene: .; v_gene: TRBV27; CDR3nt: TGTGCCAGCAGTTCCTATCCCGGGGAGCTGTTTTTT; CDR3aa: CASSSYPGELFF
abundance: .; j_gene: TRBJ2-7; d_gene: .; v_gene: TRBV15; CDR3nt: TGTGCCACCAGCACACAGGGCCGTAGGTACGAGCAGTACTTC; CDR3aa: CATSTQGRRYEQYF
abundance: .; j_gene: TRBJ2-1; d_gene: .; v_gene: TRBV5-1; CDR3nt: TGCGCCAGCAGCTTCGTGGAACAGGGTCTCTACAATGAGCAGTTCTTC; CDR3aa: CASSFVEQGLYNEQFF
abundance: once; j_gene: TRBJ2-5; d_gene: TRBD2; v_gene: TRBV4-2; CDR3nt: TGTGCCAGCAGTAGGACTAGCGGGGCGATTGAGACCCAGTACTTC; CDR3aa: CASSRTSGAIETQYF
abundance: .; j_gene: TRBJ2-1; d_gene: .; v_gene: TRBV27; CDR3nt: TGTGCCAGCAGTTTTCAAGGACAGCCTTACAATGAGCAGTTCTTC; CDR3aa: CASSFQGQPYNEQFF